Below are 9 T cell receptor beta chains sequenced from a single sample in a study of early T cells in non-severe SARS-CoV-2 infection. TCRdb redid the calling of the 5' RACE reads with MiXCR, one entry per CDR3 protein. The sample lists 20,000 to 25,000 distinct CDR3 sequences; less than 5.5% were seen once. The sample was whole blood. These receptors all stem from an adult who was a healthcare worker with PCR-confirmed SARS-CoV-2 infection or an uninfected control (not recorded which).

This clonotype was seen repeatedly, ten times or more. This sequence joins TRBV19 and TRBJ1-2; no clear D. This CDR3 contains 17 residues. Germline loops: CDR1 LNHDA, CDR2 SQIVND (reference sequence). V was cut by 7 bases and J by 0 bases, with 21 bases left in between. The CDR3 sequence: CASIGGSGLGPNYGYTF. CDR3 DNA: TGTGCCAGTATTGGCGGGTCAGGCCTAGGTCCTAACTATGGCTACACCTTC. Drawing the rest from reference TRBV19 and TRBJ1-2, the complete variable domain is DGGITQSPKYLFRKEGQNVTLSCEQNLNHDAMYWYRQDPGQGLRLIYYSQIVNDFQKGDIAEGYSVSREKKESFPLTVTSAQKNPTAFYLCASIGGSGLGPNYGYTFGSGTRLTVV.

V usage is TRBV6-6 and J usage is TRBJ1-5, with D possibly TRBD1 on 6 matching bases. This CDR3 is built from 15 residues. The germline V gene encodes CDR1 MNHNY and CDR2 SVGAGI (reference sequence). With 5 bases removed from V and 2 bases from J, the gap between germline ends came to 13 bases. CDR3 DNA: TGTGCCAGCAGTCCACAGGGTTGGGGCAATCAGCCCCAGCATTTT. This encodes CASSPQGWGNQPQHF.

This clonotype was recorded many times. V and J are TRBV20-1 and TRBJ2-3; TRBD2 matches 14 bases. The CDR3 loop spans 19 amino acids. V was pared by 0 bases and J by 5 bases, with 13 bases of the junction left unmatched. CDR1 and CDR2 from the germline V gene are DFQATT and SNEGSKA (reference sequence). CDR3 sequence: CSARDMGLAGVGWGDTQYF. As DNA, the CDR3 is TGCAGTGCTAGAGATATGGGACTAGCGGGAGTAGGCTGGGGAGATACGCAGTATTTT.

This clonotype was recorded many times. This chain links TRBV12-3 or TRBV12-4 with TRBJ1-2, with D tentatively TRBD1 (5 bases). With 6 bases removed from V and 8 bases from J, the gap between germline ends came to 13 bases. The CDR3 sequence is 12 residues long. For the CDR3, the DNA is TGTGCCAGCAGCAGGGATTTAGGCGGCTACACCTTC. It encodes CASSRDLGGYTF.

The chain recombines TRBV12-3 or TRBV12-4 with TRBJ2-1; tentatively, D is TRBD2 (5 bases). The V and J ends lost 6 bases and 8 bases respectively, with 17 bases between them. CDR3 length: 14 amino acids. As DNA, the CDR3 is TGTGCCAGCAGCCCGGGGTCTAGTCGCGATGAGCAGTTCTTC. Protein product: CASSPGSSRDEQFF.

For this clonotype: One end of the junction does not line up with germline, which may come from a read error. The V call is TRBV7-7, the J call TRBJ2-7; D unclear. Germline-derived CDR1 and CDR2 are SSHAT and FNYEAQ (reference sequence). CDR3 length: 13 amino acids. This chain's CDR3 is CASSPDVLGEQYF. CDR3 sequence (DNA): TGTGCTAGCAGCCCAGATGTTCTGGGGGAGCAGTACTTC.

This clonotype was seen ten or more times. The chain links TRBV20-1 to TRBJ2-2, with D perhaps matching TRBD1 or TRBD2 (7 bases each). Per the germline V gene, CDR1 is DFQATT and CDR2 is SNEGSKA (reference sequence). The CDR3 runs to 15 residues. The germline V and J ends were trimmed by 3 bases and 0 bases, with 11 bases remaining between them. CDR3 DNA: TGCAGTGCTAGCGGGGGGACAGCGAACACCGGGGAGCTGTTTTTT. Protein: CSASGGTANTGELFF.

In this sample, this clonotype turned up many times. The chain combines TRBV12-3 or TRBV12-4 with TRBJ2-2; weak D call: TRBD1 (6 bases). V shed 1 base and J shed 5 bases, with 11 bases lying between them. The CDR3 runs 15 residues. CDR3 in amino acids: CASSLGQVGTGELFF. CDR3 in DNA: TGTGCCAGCAGTTTAGGACAGGTCGGGACCGGGGAGCTGTTTTTT.

By proportion, this clonotype is medium-sized. V is TRBV28 and J is TRBJ2-1; D remains unclear. This CDR3 has 12 residues. The germline gives CDR1 MDHEN, CDR2 SYDVKM. V lost 6 bases and J 4 bases, leaving 7 bases between the germline ends. The CDR3 region is CASSPGYNEQFF. The CDR3 coding sequence is TGTGCCAGCAGCCCCGGATACAATGAGCAGTTCTTC.